A selection of T cell receptor beta chains follows, all from one sample in a study of T cells after somatic rescue of genetic block. Libraries were prepared by immunoSEQ multiplex PCR; TCRdb keeps only in-frame clonotypes and omits some of them. Among 95,000 to 120,000 clones listed, just over 90% were seen once. The material sequenced was peripheral blood mononuclear cells (PBMCs). Every receptor here comes from a young woman. Each CDR3 is given with its conserved first and last residue. A D gene is named only where the DNA matches it firmly. Clone size is not always given. Where it is, it says once, few, many or a class for expanded clones.

j_call,d_call,clone_size,v_call,cdr3_aa,cdr3_nt
TRBJ1-1,-,-,TRBV5-1,CASSLGHRSGSVGTEAFF,TGCGCCAGCAGCTTGGGACACCGCTCAGGGTCCGTGGGCACTGAAGCTTTCTTT
TRBJ1-3,-,-,TRBV28,CASSLWTNSGNTIYF,TGTGCCAGCAGTTTATGGACAAACTCTGGAAACACCATATATTTT
TRBJ2-1,-,-,TRBV30,CAWSVVNEQFF,TGTGCCTGGAGTGTAGTGAATGAGCAGTTCTTC
TRBJ2-3,-,-,TRBV11-3,CASSLPPHTDTQYF,TGTGCCAGCAGCCTCCCCCCTCACACAGATACGCAGTATTTT
TRBJ1-2,TRBD1,-,TRBV28,CASSPLDRAYGYTF,TGTGCCAGCAGTCCCCTGGACAGGGCCTATGGCTACACCTTC
TRBJ1-1,TRBD1,-,TRBV19,CASYLRTGVISTEAFF,TGTGCCAGTTACCTCAGGACAGGGGTAATCTCCACTGAAGCTTTCTTT
TRBJ1-6,TRBD1,few,TRBV19,CASSVPDRDNSPLHF,TGTGCCAGTAGTGTACCGGACAGGGATAATTCACCCCTCCACTTT
TRBJ2-1,-,-,TRBV4-3,CASSGGPGDEQFF,TGCGCCAGCAGCGGGGGGCCAGGGGATGAGCAGTTCTTC
TRBJ1-3,TRBD1,-,TRBV7-2,CASSLSGGGNTIYF,TGTGCCAGCAGCTTATCAGGGGGTGGAAACACCATATATTTT
TRBJ1-1,-,-,TRBV5-1,CASSIQEGESGGTEAFF,TGCGCCAGCAGCATTCAGGAAGGAGAATCGGGGGGCACTGAAGCTTTCTTT
TRBJ1-5,-,-,TRBV7-6,CASSLEEGGNQPQHF,TGTGCCAGCAGCTTAGAGGAGGGCGGCAATCAACCCCAGCATTTT
TRBJ1-4,TRBD1,-,TRBV10-3,CAISEVGTGRGEKLFF,TGTGCCATCAGTGAAGTTGGGACAGGGAGGGGTGAAAAACTGTTTTTT
TRBJ1-1,-,-,TRBV21-1,CASSGKTGEGAEAFF,TGTGCCAGCAGCGGGAAGACAGGGGAAGGGGCTGAAGCTTTCTTT
TRBJ2-3,-,-,TRBV2,CASSPEATDTQYF,TGTGCCAGCAGTCCAGAAGCCACAGATACGCAGTATTTT
TRBJ1-6,-,-,TRBV7-2,CASSDRWANSPLHF,TGTGCCAGCAGCGACCGGTGGGCCAATTCACCCCTCCACTTT
TRBJ2-7,TRBD2,-,TRBV18,CASSPSGGDYEQYF,TGTGCCAGCTCACCAAGCGGGGGCGACTACGAGCAGTACTTC
TRBJ1-1,-,-,TRBV10-3,CAIRADWGTDEAFF,TGTGCCATCAGAGCAGACTGGGGGACGGACGAAGCTTTCTTT
TRBJ1-6,-,-,TRBV5-5,CASSLGGPDSPLHF,TGTGCCAGCAGCTTGGGAGGGCCGGATTCACCCCTCCACTTT
TRBJ2-7,-,-,TRBV7-9,CASSPPSGTVGLEQYF,TGTGCCAGCAGCCCCCCGTCCGGGACCGTCGGGCTCGAGCAGTACTTC
TRBJ2-7,-,-,TRBV27,CASSFTGDSPEQYF,TGTGCCAGCAGTTTCACAGGAGATTCGCCCGAGCAGTACTTC
TRBJ1-5,-,-,TRBV5-1,CASSLRGGDQPQHF,TGCGCCAGCAGCTTGAGGGGCGGGGATCAGCCCCAGCATTTT
TRBJ2-1,-,-,TRBV10-3,CAISEGTGYNEQFF,TGTGCCATCAGTGAGGGTACAGGGTACAATGAGCAGTTCTTC
TRBJ1-2,-,-,TRBV10-1,CATPWTAPPGHGYTF,TGCGCCACCCCCTGGACAGCACCCCCTGGCCATGGCTACACCTTC
TRBJ1-6,TRBD1,few,TRBV10-3,CATRDSGNSPLHF,TGTGCCACCAGGGACAGCGGAAATTCACCCCTCCACTTT
TRBJ1-6,-,-,TRBV19,CASRAGDGSPLHF,TGTGCCAGCCGGGCGGGAGATGGGTCACCCCTCCACTTT
TRBJ2-4,TRBD1,-,TRBV9,CASTQGAGKNIQYF,TGTGCCAGCACTCAGGGGGCAGGCAAAAACATTCAGTACTTC
TRBJ2-1,TRBD2,-,TRBV4-1,CASSSGGKPYNEQFF,TGCGCCAGCAGTAGCGGGGGGAAGCCCTACAATGAGCAGTTCTTC
TRBJ2-3,-,once,TRBV7-3,CASSYDPNTDTQYF,TGTGCCAGCAGCTATGATCCCAACACAGATACGCAGTATTTT
TRBJ2-2,-,few,TRBV6-4,CASSPLPTGELFF,TGTGCCAGCAGCCCCCTCCCCACCGGGGAGCTGTTTTTT
TRBJ2-3,-,-,TRBV2,CASRTLAPSTDTQYF,TGTGCCAGCAGAACACTAGCTCCTAGCACAGATACGCAGTATTTT
TRBJ2-3,-,-,TRBV4-2,CASSHPGDNADTQYF,TGTGCCAGCAGCCACCCAGGGGACAATGCAGATACGCAGTATTTT
TRBJ1-1,TRBD1,-,TRBV25-1,CASSEGGTDLGSFF,TGTGCCAGCAGTGAAGGGGGGACAGACCTCGGGAGTTTCTTT
TRBJ2-3,-,-,TRBV7-9,CASSLGGVLDTQYF,TGTGCCAGCAGCTTAGGTGGGGTATTAGATACGCAGTATTTT
TRBJ1-2,-,-,TRBV6-5,CASSLDRANYGYTF,TGTGCCAGCAGCCTAGACAGAGCTAACTATGGCTACACCTTC
TRBJ2-7,TRBD2,-,TRBV29-1,CSVIAGDYYEQYF,TGCAGCGTTATAGCGGGGGATTACTACGAGCAGTACTTC
TRBJ1-6,-,-,TRBV2,CASSESRQKYSPLHF,TGTGCCAGCAGTGAATCTCGGCAGAAGTATTCACCCCTCCACTTT
TRBJ1-3,TRBD1,once,TRBV4-1,CASSRGRLSGNTIYF,TGCGCCAGCTCCAGGGGGCGACTCTCTGGAAACACCATATATTTT
TRBJ1-6,-,once,TRBV5-8,CASSSSSSYSPLHF,TGTGCCAGCAGCAGCAGCAGCTCTTATTCACCCCTCCACTTT
TRBJ1-5,-,-,TRBV5-5,CASSAREGNNQPQHF,TGTGCCAGCAGCGCCAGGGAGGGAAACAATCAGCCCCAGCATTTT
TRBJ2-4,TRBD2,-,TRBV5-1,CASSPGGVLAKNIQYF,TGCGCCAGCAGCCCCGGGGGGGTTCTAGCCAAAAACATTCAGTACTTC
TRBJ2-2,-,-,TRBV28,CASSSPRSGETGELFF,TGTGCCAGCAGTTCTCCGCGCAGTGGGGAGACCGGGGAGCTGTTTTTT
TRBJ1-1,TRBD1,-,TRBV4-1,CASSRVIQGRSMNTEAFF,TGCGCCAGCAGCCGAGTTATACAGGGGCGTAGTATGAACACTGAAGCTTTCTTT
TRBJ2-7,-,-,TRBV6-6,CASSYPGGRSYEQYF,TGTGCCAGCAGTTACCCCGGGGGCAGGTCCTACGAGCAGTACTTC
TRBJ2-2,TRBD1,-,TRBV5-6,CASSDGQGAVGELFF,TGTGCCAGCAGCGACGGACAGGGGGCCGTCGGGGAGCTGTTTTTT
TRBJ2-1,-,-,TRBV2,CASSEDHYNEQFF,TGTGCCAGCAGTGAGGACCACTACAATGAGCAGTTCTTC
TRBJ1-4,-,-,TRBV5-6,CASSLVPQGGNEKLFF,TGTGCCAGCAGCTTGGTTCCTCAGGGTGGTAATGAAAAACTGTTTTTT
TRBJ2-1,TRBD1,-,TRBV7-9,CASSGYRGASYNEQFF,TGTGCCAGCAGCGGTTACAGGGGGGCCTCCTACAATGAGCAGTTCTTC